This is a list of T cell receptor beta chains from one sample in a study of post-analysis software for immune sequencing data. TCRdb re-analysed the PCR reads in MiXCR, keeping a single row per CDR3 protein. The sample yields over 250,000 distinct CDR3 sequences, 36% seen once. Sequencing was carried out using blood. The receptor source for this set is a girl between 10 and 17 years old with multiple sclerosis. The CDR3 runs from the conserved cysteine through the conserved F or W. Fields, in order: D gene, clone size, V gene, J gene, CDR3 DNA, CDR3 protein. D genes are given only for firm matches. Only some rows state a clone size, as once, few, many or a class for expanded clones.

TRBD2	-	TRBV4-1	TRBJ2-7	TGCGCCAGCAGCCAAGATGGAGCGGGAGGGGGAAATGAGCAGTACTTC	CASSQDGAGGGNEQYF
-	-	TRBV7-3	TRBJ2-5	TGTGCCAGCAGCTTAACTAGGCAAGAGACCCAGTACTTC	CASSLTRQETQYF
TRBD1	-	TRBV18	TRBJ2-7	TGTGCCAGCTCACCGGGACAGGCTACCTACGAGCAGTACTTC	CASSPGQATYEQYF
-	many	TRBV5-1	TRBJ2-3	TGCGCCAGCAGCCGCGGGGGCACAGATACGCAGTATTTT	CASSRGGTDTQYF
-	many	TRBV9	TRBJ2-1	TGTGCCAGCAGCGTGAGTAGCGCCCTAAGCTCCTACAATGAGCAGTTCTTC	CASSVSSALSSYNEQFF
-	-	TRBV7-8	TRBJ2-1	TGTGCCAGCAGCACAAAACAGGCCCCCCTTTACAATGAGCAGTTCTTC	CASSTKQAPLYNEQFF
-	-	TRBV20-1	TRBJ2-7	TGCAGTGCTAGACTTGCGGGTCCTTCCTACGAGCAGTACTTC	CSARLAGPSYEQYF
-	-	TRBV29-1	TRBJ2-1	TGCAGCGTTGAACGTGGGGAATACAATGAGCAGTTCTTC	CSVERGEYNEQFF
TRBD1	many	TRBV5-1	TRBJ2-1	TGCGCCAGCAGTATTGGGGACAGGGTAGGCAATGAGCAGTTCTTC	CASSIGDRVGNEQFF
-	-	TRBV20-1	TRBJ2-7	TGCAGTGCTAGAGATATTGACAGGAGGAACGAGCAGTACTTC	CSARDIDRRNEQYF
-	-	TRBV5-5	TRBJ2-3	TGTGCCAGCAGCTTGGACCACGGAGGCACAGATACGCAGTATTTT	CASSLDHGGTDTQYF
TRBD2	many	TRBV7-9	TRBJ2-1	TGTGCCAGCCGCGGGAGCGGGAGTTCCTACAATGAGCAGTTCTTC	CASRGSGSSYNEQFF
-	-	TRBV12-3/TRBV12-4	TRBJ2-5	TGTGCCAGCAGTTTTTTAGGGGGAGAGACCCAGTACTTC	CASSFLGGETQYF
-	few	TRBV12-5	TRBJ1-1	TGTGCTAGTGGTTTGGGCGGGACGGACTTGAACACTGAAGCTTTCTTT	CASGLGGTDLNTEAFF
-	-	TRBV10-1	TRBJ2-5	TGCGCCAGCAGTGAGTCAGGGGCAGAGACCCAGTACTTC	CASSESGAETQYF
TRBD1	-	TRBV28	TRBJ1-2	TGTGCCAGCAGCGCAGCGGAGGGGGCGTACGGCTACACCTTC	CASSAAEGAYGYTF
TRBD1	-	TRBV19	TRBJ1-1	TGTGCCAGTACCTTACGGACAGGTGAAGCTTTCTTT	CASTLRTGEAFF
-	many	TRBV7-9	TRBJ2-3	TGTGCCAGCAGCTTAGCAGGGATCGAAACAGATACGCAGTATTTT	CASSLAGIETDTQYF
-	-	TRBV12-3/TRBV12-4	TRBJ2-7	TGTGCCAGCCAATCCAGAGACTACGAGCAGTACTTC	CASQSRDYEQYF
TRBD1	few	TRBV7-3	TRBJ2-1	TGTACCAGCAGCAAGGGGGCCCTGGATGAGCAGTTCTTC	CTSSKGALDEQFF
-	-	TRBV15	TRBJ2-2	TGTGCCACCAGCAGAGGGGCAGGGGAAGTTTGGAACACCGGGGAGCTGTTTTTT	CATSRGAGEVWNTGELFF
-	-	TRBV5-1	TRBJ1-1	TGCGCCAGCAGGAATGGGCAGAACACTGAAGCTTTCTTT	CASRNGQNTEAFF